This TCR beta chain stems from a study of response to subunit inactivated influenza vaccine. General study findings and limits: Authors suggested each seasonal flu vaccination may recruit only limited numbers of new T cells.

Worth noting for this clonotype: Its antigen remains unidentified.

CDR3 length: 15 amino acids. CDR1 is LGHNA, CDR2 YNFKEQ, per germline. Unmatched junction bases numbered 6, after V lost 3 bases and J lost 6 bases. MiXCR, applied by TCRdb to the RT-PCR reads, yields one record per CDR3 protein. The sample yields around 200,000 distinct CDR3 sequences, nearly 9.5% seen once. The chain joins TRBV4-2 to TRBJ2-1, with 9 bases lining up with TRBD2. The sequence was collected from a man aged 45 to 65 who received an inactivated influenza vaccine. Sequences were derived from non-naive T cells sorted from PBMCs, sampled on the day of vaccination. CDR3 in DNA: TGTGCCAGCAGCCACGGCGGGGGGGGTGGCAATGAGCAGTTCTTC. Translated: CASSHGGGGGNEQFF.